This T cell receptor beta chain emerged from a study of T cell responses to AZD1222 COVID-19 vaccine. The overall study: Second-dose groups at about 4 or about 12 weeks were pooled.

The germline gives CDR1 ENHRY, CDR2 SYGVKD. The CDR3 totals 13 residues. Deletions cut 9 bases from V and 1 base from J, with 12 bases between. Sequenced by immunoSEQ multiplex PCR; TCRdb stores in-frame clones only, minus some. The sample yields about 110,000 clones, around nine tenths seen once. V usage is TRBV10-3 and J usage is TRBJ1-1, with a tentative D call TRBD1 (5 bases). This sample comprised peripheral blood, obtained on day 0 of AZD1222 vaccination. The sequence was collected from an adult in good health. The CDR3 sequence is CAISFRENTEAFF. CDR3 DNA sequence: TGTGCCATATCTTTCAGGGAGAACACTGAAGCTTTCTTT.